These 5 T cell receptor beta chains originate from one sample sequenced in a study of blood T cell repertoires in COVID-19. This table comes from immunoSEQ multiplex PCR, and its TCRdb copy is limited to in-frame clones, with some not included. This table has more than 100,000 clones, 84% appearing once. What was sequenced was PBMCs or T cells enriched from blood (not recorded which). The receptors originated from a woman aged 25 to 39 who had recovered from COVID-19.

The chain uses TRBV4-1 and TRBJ2-7; 15 bases fit TRBD2. Germline V gene lookup returns CDR1 MGHRA and CDR2 YSYEKL. This CDR3 comprises 18 residues. Germline trimming cut 3 bases from V and 1 base from J; bases unmatched to any gene: 7. CDR3 sequence: CASSQVGTSGRPSYEQYF. CDR3 DNA sequence: TGCGCCAGCAGCCAGGTCGGGACTAGCGGGAGGCCGTCCTACGAGCAGTACTTC.

J is TRBJ2-3 and V is TRBV5-4, with TRBD2 matching 10 bases. Per germline, CDR1 SGHNT and CDR2 YYREEE (reference sequence). Trimming cost V 3 bases and J 1 base; bases outside gene matches: 2. The CDR3 spans 15 residues. This CDR3 is CASSWGTSGTDTQYF. The CDR3, as DNA: TGTGCCAGCAGCTGGGGGACTAGCGGCACAGATACGCAGTATTTT.

This clone appeared a single time. V usage is TRBV7-9 and J usage is TRBJ2-7, with 7 bases identical to TRBD2. This CDR3 spans 15 amino acids. The V segment lost 1 base and the J segment 4 bases; nucleotides outside the gene matches: 7. Germline-derived CDR1 and CDR2 are SEHNR and FQNEAQ (reference sequence). The chain's CDR3 is CASSLGALGGYEQYF. The CDR3 DNA reads as TGTGCCAGCAGCTTAGGCGCACTGGGAGGGTACGAGCAGTACTTC.

The chain uses TRBV28 and TRBJ2-5; no clear D. This CDR3 has 13 residues. From germline, CDR1 is MDHEN and CDR2 SYDVKM. The V end lost 3 bases, the J end lost 4 bases, and 9 bases lay between the germline ends. CDR3 nucleotide sequence: TGTGCCAGCAGTTTCTCCAACGGAGAGACCCAGTACTTC. Its translation is CASSFSNGETQYF.

This rearrangement joins TRBV10-3 to TRBJ1-1; D uncertain. The CDR3 runs 14 residues. V was clipped by 0 bases and J by 0 bases, with 5 bases between them. Germline CDR1 reads ENHRY; CDR2 reads SYGVKD. CDR3 amino acids: CAISESLMNTEAFF. In nucleotides, the CDR3 is TGTGCCATCAGTGAGTCGTTAATGAACACTGAAGCTTTCTTT.